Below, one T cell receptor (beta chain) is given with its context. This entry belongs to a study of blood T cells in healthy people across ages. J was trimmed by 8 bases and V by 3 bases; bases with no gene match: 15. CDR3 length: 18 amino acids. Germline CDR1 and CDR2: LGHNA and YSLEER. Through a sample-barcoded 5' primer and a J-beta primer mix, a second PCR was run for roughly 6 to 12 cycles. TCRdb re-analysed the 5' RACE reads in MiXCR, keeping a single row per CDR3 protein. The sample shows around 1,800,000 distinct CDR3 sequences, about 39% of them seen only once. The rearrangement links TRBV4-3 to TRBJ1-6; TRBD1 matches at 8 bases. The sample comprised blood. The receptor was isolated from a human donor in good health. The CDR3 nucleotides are TGCGCCAGCAGCCATCTCACAGGGGGTGGAATATGGGATTCACCCCTCCACTTT. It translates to CASSHLTGGGIWDSPLHF.